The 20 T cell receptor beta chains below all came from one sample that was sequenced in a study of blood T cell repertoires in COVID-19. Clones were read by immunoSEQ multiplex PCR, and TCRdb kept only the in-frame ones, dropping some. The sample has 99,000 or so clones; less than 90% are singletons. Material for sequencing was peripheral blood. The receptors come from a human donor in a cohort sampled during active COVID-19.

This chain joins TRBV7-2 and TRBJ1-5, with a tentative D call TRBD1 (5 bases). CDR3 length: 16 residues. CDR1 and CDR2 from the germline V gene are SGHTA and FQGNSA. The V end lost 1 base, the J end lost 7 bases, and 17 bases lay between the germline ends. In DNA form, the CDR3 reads TGTGCCAGCAGCTTAGGAGACAGACCTATTAGACAGCCCCAGCATTTT. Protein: CASSLGDRPIRQPQHF.

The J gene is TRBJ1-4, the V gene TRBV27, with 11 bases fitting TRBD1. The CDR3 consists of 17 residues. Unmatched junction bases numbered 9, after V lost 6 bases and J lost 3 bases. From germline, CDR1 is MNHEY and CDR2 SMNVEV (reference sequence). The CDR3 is CASSPGQGEGANEKLFF. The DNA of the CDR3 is TGTGCCAGCAGCCCGGGACAGGGGGAGGGCGCTAATGAAAAACTGTTTTTT.

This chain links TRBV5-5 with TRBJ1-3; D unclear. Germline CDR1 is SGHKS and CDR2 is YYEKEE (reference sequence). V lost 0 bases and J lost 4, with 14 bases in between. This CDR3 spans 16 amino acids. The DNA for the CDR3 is TGTGCCAGCAGCTTGGGAGGTTTCAGTACCGGAAACACCATATATTTT. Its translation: CASSLGGFSTGNTIYF.

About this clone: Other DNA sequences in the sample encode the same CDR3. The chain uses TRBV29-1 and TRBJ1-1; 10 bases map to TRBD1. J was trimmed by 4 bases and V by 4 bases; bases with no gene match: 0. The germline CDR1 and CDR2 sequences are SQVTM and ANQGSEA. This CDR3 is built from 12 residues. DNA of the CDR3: TGCAGCGTTGGGACAGGGGGCACTGAAGCTTTCTTT. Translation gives CSVGTGGTEAFF. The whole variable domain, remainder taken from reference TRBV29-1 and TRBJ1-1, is SAVISQKPSRDICQRGTSLTIQCQVDSQVTMMFWYRQQPGQSLTLIATANQGSEATYESGFVIDKFPISRPNLTFSTLTVSNMSPEDSSIYLCSVGTGGTEAFFGQGTRLTVV.

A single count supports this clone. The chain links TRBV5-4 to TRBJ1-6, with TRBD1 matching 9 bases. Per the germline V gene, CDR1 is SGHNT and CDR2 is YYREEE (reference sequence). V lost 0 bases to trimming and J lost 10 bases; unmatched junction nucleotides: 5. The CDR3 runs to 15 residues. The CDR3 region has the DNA TGTGCCAGCAGCTTGGAGAGACAGGGGGGATCACCCCTCCACTTT. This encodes CASSLERQGGSPLHF.

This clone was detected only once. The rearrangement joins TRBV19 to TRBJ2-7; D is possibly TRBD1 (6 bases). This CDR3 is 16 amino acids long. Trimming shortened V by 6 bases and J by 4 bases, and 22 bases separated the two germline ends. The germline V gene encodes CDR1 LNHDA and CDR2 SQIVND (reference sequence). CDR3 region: CASSPTGSGDKYEQYF. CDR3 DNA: TGTGCCAGTAGCCCCACTGGTTCAGGGGATAAGTACGAGCAGTACTTC.

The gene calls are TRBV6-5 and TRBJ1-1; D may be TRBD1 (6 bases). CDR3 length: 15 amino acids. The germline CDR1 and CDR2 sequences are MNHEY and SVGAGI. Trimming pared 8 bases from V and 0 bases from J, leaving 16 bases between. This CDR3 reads CASFTTDRLNTEAFF. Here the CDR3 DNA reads TGTGCCAGCTTTACCACTGACAGGCTGAACACTGAAGCTTTCTTT.

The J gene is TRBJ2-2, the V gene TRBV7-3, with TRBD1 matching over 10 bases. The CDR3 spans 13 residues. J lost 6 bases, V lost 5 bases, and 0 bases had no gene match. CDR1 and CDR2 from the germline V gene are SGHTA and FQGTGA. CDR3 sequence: CASSGTGAGELFF. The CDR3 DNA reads TGTGCCAGCAGCGGGACAGGGGCCGGGGAGCTGTTTTTT.

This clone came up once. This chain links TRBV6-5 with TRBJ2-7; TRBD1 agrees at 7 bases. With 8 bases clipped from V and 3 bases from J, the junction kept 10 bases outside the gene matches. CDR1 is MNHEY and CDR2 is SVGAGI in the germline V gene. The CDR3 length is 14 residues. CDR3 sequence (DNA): TGTGCCAGCCGGTTTTGGGACAGAGACTACGAGCAGTACTTC. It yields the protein CASRFWDRDYEQYF.

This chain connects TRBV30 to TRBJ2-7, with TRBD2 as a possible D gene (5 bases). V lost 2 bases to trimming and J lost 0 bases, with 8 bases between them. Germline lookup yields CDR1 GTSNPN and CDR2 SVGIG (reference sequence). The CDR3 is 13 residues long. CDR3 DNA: TGTGCCTGGAGTCGGGATTCCTCCTACGAGCAGTACTTC. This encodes CAWSRDSSYEQYF.

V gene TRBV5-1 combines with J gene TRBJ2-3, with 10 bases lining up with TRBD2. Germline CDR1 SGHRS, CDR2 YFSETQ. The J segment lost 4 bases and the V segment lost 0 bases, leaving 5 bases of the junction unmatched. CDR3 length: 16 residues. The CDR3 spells CASSLDSGGIADTQYF. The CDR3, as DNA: TGCGCCAGCAGCTTGGATAGCGGGGGGATTGCAGATACGCAGTATTTT. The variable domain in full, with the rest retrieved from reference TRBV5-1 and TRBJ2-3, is KAGVTQTPRYLIKTRGQQVTLSCSPISGHRSVSWYQQTPGQGLQFLFEYFSETQRNKGNFPGRFSGRQFSNSRSEMNVSTLELGDSALYLCASSLDSGGIADTQYFGPGTRLTVL.

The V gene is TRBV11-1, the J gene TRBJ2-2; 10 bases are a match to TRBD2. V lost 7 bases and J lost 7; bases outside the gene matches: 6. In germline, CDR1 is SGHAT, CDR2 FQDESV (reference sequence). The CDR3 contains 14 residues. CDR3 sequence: CASTLAGEVGELFF. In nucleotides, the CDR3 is TGTGCCAGCACCCTAGCGGGAGAGGTCGGGGAGCTGTTTTTT.

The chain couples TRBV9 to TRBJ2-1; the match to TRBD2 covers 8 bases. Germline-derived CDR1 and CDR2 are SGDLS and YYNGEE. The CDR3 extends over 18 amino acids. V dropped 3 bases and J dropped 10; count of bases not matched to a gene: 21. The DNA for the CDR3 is TGTGCCAGCAGCGCACCTCCCTCCTTAGCGGGGAAGGCCCAAGAGCAGTTCTTC. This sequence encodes CASSAPPSLAGKAQEQFF.

This CDR3 reads CASSLDGRGYEQYF. CDR3 nucleotide sequence: TGCGCCAGCAGCTTGGACGGGAGGGGTTACGAGCAGTACTTC. The chain couples TRBV5-1 to TRBJ2-7, with 8 nucleotides matching TRBD2. Germline loops: CDR1 SGHRS, CDR2 YFSETQ. CDR3 length equals 14 residues. Trimming cost V 0 bases and J 4 bases; bases outside gene matches: 3.

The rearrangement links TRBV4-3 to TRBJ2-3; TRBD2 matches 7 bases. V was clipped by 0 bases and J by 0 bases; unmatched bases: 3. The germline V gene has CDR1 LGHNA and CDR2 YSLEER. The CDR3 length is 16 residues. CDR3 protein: CASSQDGRVSTDTQYF. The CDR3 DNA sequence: TGCGCCAGCAGCCAAGATGGGAGGGTTAGCACAGATACGCAGTATTTT.

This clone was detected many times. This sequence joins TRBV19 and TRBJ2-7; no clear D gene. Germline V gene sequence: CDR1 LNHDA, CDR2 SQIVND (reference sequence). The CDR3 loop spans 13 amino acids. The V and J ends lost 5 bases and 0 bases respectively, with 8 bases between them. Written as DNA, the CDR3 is TGTGCCAGTAGTTTCGGCGGCTCCTACGAGCAGTACTTC. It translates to CASSFGGSYEQYF.

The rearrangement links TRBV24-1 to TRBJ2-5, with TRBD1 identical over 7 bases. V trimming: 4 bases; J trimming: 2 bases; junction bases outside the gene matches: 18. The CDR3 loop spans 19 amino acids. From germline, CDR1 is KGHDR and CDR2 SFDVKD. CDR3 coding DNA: TGTGCCACCAGTGAACAACCCCACGCCCGACAGGGCCTACAAGAGACCCAGTACTTC. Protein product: CATSEQPHARQGLQETQYF.

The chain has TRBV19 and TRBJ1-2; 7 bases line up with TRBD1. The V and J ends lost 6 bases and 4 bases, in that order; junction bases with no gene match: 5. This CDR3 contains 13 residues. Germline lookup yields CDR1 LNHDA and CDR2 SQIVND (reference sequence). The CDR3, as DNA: TGTGCCAGTAGAATTGCAGGGGGCTATGGCTACACCTTC. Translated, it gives CASRIAGGYGYTF. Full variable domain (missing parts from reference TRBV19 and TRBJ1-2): DGGITQSPKYLFRKEGQNVTLSCEQNLNHDAMYWYRQDPGQGLRLIYYSQIVNDFQKGDIAEGYSVSREKKESFPLTVTSAQKNPTAFYLCASRIAGGYGYTFGSGTRLTVV.

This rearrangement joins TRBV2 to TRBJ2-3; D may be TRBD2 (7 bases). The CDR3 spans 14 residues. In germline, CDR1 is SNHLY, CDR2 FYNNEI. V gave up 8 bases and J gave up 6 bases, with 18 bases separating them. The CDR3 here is CASRLGEGVDTQYF. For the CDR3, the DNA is TGTGCCAGCCGGTTAGGGGAGGGGGTGGATACGCAGTATTTT.

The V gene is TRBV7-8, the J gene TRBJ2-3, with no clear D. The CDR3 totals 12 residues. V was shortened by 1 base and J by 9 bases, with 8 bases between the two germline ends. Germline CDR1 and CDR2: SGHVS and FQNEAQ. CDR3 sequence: CASSLDPRTQYF. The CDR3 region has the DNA TGTGCCAGCAGCTTAGATCCTAGAACGCAGTATTTT.